The T cell receptor beta chain under discussion was sequenced for a study of regulatory T cells in long-lasting Graves disease listed by TCRdb under 2021. Background on the whole study: In the newly diagnosed Graves' disease group, patients had been taking antithyroid drugs for less than 3 months. The study took place in China and was registered as a clinical trial. TCR sequencing covered some 13 persistent and 20 newly diagnosed Graves' disease patients, some 35 samples in total. Peripheral blood TCR sequencing and RNA sequencing compared persistent Graves' disease patients with newly diagnosed Graves' disease patients. What the authors observed across the whole study: Sequencing and analysis were limited to the TCR beta chain. Peripheral blood alone was examined, since thyroid tissue, which constituted the primary lesion, could not be accessed. TRBV28, TRBJ1-2 and TRBJ2-5 were preferentially used in persistent disease, while TRBV20-1 and TRBJ2-1 were favored in newly diagnosed disease. As a limitation, the authors acknowledged that the small sample size may reduce accuracy. Persistent patients shared more public clonotypes among themselves (under 3,000) than newly diagnosed patients did (about 1,000). Persistent Graves' disease patients showed lower TCR Shannon entropy and fewer highly expanded clones than newly diagnosed patients, suggesting clonal expansion.

Receptor amplification or capture employed multiplex PCR. The reads were generated on an Illumina HiSeq 4000. TCR beta libraries were built with iRepertoire HTBI primers and Arm-PCR amplification of CDR3 regions. Before sequencing, the PCR products underwent gel purification. Under the source paper's analysis protocol: A total of roughly 65 TRBV and 14 TRBJ segments were identified across samples and were used for gene usage analysis of CDR3 amino acid clonotypes. COPE and FqMerger were used to merge the filtered high-quality paired reads into contigs. BLAST was used to align contigs to IMGT TRBV, TRBD and TRBJ reference genes, and CDR3 was defined according to IMGT. Any clonotype with a frequency above 0.1% was classified as a highly expanded clone. Shannon entropy was used to measure repertoire diversity, and the Gini coefficient was used to measure V-J evenness. A clonotype found in more than one individual was treated as public. Through fastp at Q25 and MiXCR, TCRdb rebuilt clones from the public reads, retaining in-frame beta chains. Every distinct CDR3 protein forms one entry, paired with its most common genes and DNA. The authors' filters were not applied to this entry. The sample table lists about 500,000 distinct CDR3 sequences, around 16% of them with a count of one. The top ten clonotypes cover more than 10% of the sample.

At least ten counts were recorded for this clonotype. Its recognized antigen is unknown. Nothing much larger sits one base from this clone, and base qualities are not available. The time point label corresponds to: newly diagnosed GD, antithyroid drugs for less than 3 months. For both TCR sequencing and RNA sequencing, RNA was extracted from PBMCs in TRIzol. Graves' disease was diagnosed according to American Thyroid Association guidelines. Patients for the study were recruited at an endocrinology department in Xi'an, China. Each patient gave approximately 9 milliliters of peripheral blood, collected in an EDTA anticoagulant tube. Ficoll Paque Plus density gradient separation was used to isolate PBMCs, and no further T cell sorting was performed. RNA quality was checked with an Agilent 2100 Bioanalyzer and agarose gel, and concentration with a NanoDrop 2000. Including cysteine and phenylalanine, the CDR3 has 14 amino acids. Only the CDR3 region is kept as DNA, spanning 42 bases read in frame from base 1. From a lookup of the germline V gene (reference sequence), CDR1 and CDR2 are LNHNV and YYDKDF. V and J are truncated by 3 bases and 2 bases respectively, leaving an intervening sequence of 8 bases.

The data also belong to a second study, concerning T cells in Graves' hyperthyroidism and ophthalmopathy. The second study, in turn, reports: Graves' hyperthyroidism was defined as stable when no progression to ophthalmopathy occurred over 18 months of follow-up. The hyperthyroidism patients were between 18 and 65 years old and newly diagnosed, with a disease duration of less than 2 months. Exclusion was applied to patients with uncontrolled infections, other autoimmune diseases, pregnancy or lactation. Diagnoses relied on clinical symptoms, serum thyroxine and TRAb, thyroid ultrasound and orbital computed tomography. A first-round RT-PCR of the TCR CDR3 used the HTBI primer set with the Qiagen OneStep RT-PCR kit. Blood samples also contained most of the expanded thyroid clonotypes (frequency above 0.001), which suggests that blood repertoires may reflect thyroid immune responses. A 13 V-J signature model separated ophthalmopathy from stable hyperthyroidism, with around 90% sensitivity and about 81% specificity in cross-validation and 80%/75% in testing. In validation, progression to ophthalmopathy was predicted by the model with about 70% sensitivity and roughly 76% specificity, a median of about 6.8 months before onset. A discovery cohort of about 95 patients, roughly 43 with Graves' ophthalmopathy and fewer than 65 with stable Graves' hyperthyroidism, was used to find distinguishing TCR V-J signatures. Prospective prediction of ophthalmopathy was tested in an independent validation cohort consisting of 18 hyperthyroidism patients and around 16 patients who later progressed to ophthalmopathy. The 75 to 100 discovery patients were divided at random into training and test sets in a 7:3 ratio. The study also compared thyroid tissue and blood T-cell repertoires from roughly six Graves' hyperthyroidism patients. After sampling, hyperthyroidism patients received methimazole starting at 30 mg daily, and ophthalmopathy patients received high-dose intravenous methylprednisolone. Libraries were constructed in a second round of multiplex PCR, after which size selection and purification were performed. Libraries were sequenced paired-end with 100 bp reads on an Illumina HiSeq2000. SOAPnuke was used to process the raw data, throwing out any read that contained adapters or uncalled bases, had a mean Phred below 15, or lacked an exact constant-primer or identifier match. High-quality paired reads were merged with COPE v1.2.5, and unique nucleotide sequences were defined as clonotypes. MiTCR v1.1 was used to align the clonotypes against IMGT TRBV, TRBD and TRBJ reference segments. The analysis was restricted to V-J combinations with a frequency above 0.0001, which together covered around 99% of the repertoires. The TCS score was defined as the ratio of F50 (clonal expansion) to E x V (chaos), calculated using BLOSUM62-based TCRdist between CDR3 peptides within each V-J. Welch's t-statistics and random forest reduced 500 to 550 V-J features to about 13, which were used in a naive Bayes classifier (R e1071). No statistical method was used to set the sample size in advance, and investigators knew the group allocation. TCR Vbeta CDR3 sequencing of some 140 peripheral blood samples (around 45 ophthalmopathy, 75 to 80 hyperthyroidism and some 17 progressor patients) is reported in the paper.

The clonotype comes from a man in his forties with Graves disease. Donor details come from another sample of the same person, matched by shared clones. The chain was built from TRBV15 and TRBJ1-5, with no confidently assigned D gene. This sample comprised peripheral blood mononuclear cells (PBMCs), obtained at new diagnosis, from a patient treated with antithyroid drugs. In nucleotide form, the sequence is TGTGCCACCAGCAGTCTAACGGGCAATCAGCCCCAGCATTTT. Its coded protein is CATSSLTGNQPQHF. The variable domain in full, with residues beyond the CDR3 obtained from the reference TRBV15 and TRBJ1-5 genes, is DAMVIQNPRYQVTQFGKPVTLSCSQTLNHNVMYWYQQKSSQAPKLLFHYYDKDFNNEADTPDNFQSRRPNTSFCFLDIRSPGLGDTAMYLCATSSLTGNQPQHFGDGTRLSIL.